The 7 T cell receptor beta chains listed next were all sequenced from one sample in a study of blood T cell repertoires in COVID-19. Only in-frame clones appear in the TCRdb table, and some are missing; sequencing was by immunoSEQ multiplex PCR. The table lists 72,000 or so clones, approximately 88% of them singletons. Sequenced sample: peripheral blood. These receptors came from a man aged 45-65 years with active COVID-19.

The rearrangement uses TRBV27 and TRBJ2-3, with 9 bases matching TRBD2. CDR1 MNHEY and CDR2 SMNVEV come from the germline V gene (reference sequence). J was trimmed by 5 bases and V by 8 bases; bases with no gene match: 11. CDR3 length: 15 residues. The CDR3, as DNA: TGTGCCAGCCAGCCCGGAGCGGGAGGATTAGATACGCAGTATTTT. Protein: CASQPGAGGLDTQYF.

The chain is built from TRBV10-3 and TRBJ2-2; D is perhaps TRBD1 (6 bases). The CDR3 sequence is 15 residues long. Deletions cut 0 bases from V and 5 bases from J, with 10 bases between. From germline, CDR1 is ENHRY and CDR2 SYGVKD. CDR3 in amino acids: CAISESSQGTGELFF. The CDR3 coding sequence is TGTGCCATCAGTGAGTCGAGTCAGGGGACCGGGGAGCTGTTTTTT.

V usage is TRBV7-8 and J usage is TRBJ1-4, with 8 bases matching TRBD1. CDR1 and CDR2 (germline): SGHVS, FQNEAQ. J gave up 6 bases and V 5 bases, and 8 bases lay outside the gene matches. CDR3 length equals 15 residues. DNA of the CDR3: TGTGCCAGCAGCGTCAGGGGGCTGGGTGATGAAAAACTGTTTTTT. Encoded protein: CASSVRGLGDEKLFF. Complete variable domain (other parts from reference TRBV7-8 and TRBJ1-4): GAGVSQSPRYKVAKRGQDVALRCDPISGHVSLFWYQQALGQGPEFLTYFQNEAQLDKSGLPSDRFFAERPEGSVSTLKIQRTQQEDSAVYLCASSVRGLGDEKLFFGSGTQLSVL.

The chain is built from TRBV5-1 and TRBJ1-1, with TRBD1 matching 9 bases. The CDR3 runs to 16 residues. V lost 2 bases and J lost 2; bases outside the gene matches: 7. Germline CDR1 SGHRS, CDR2 YFSETQ. CDR3 residues: CASSLRTGATNTEAFF. DNA of the CDR3: TGCGCCAGCAGCTTACGGACAGGGGCGACCAACACTGAAGCTTTCTTT. Full variable domain (missing parts from reference TRBV5-1 and TRBJ1-1): KAGVTQTPRYLIKTRGQQVTLSCSPISGHRSVSWYQQTPGQGLQFLFEYFSETQRNKGNFPGRFSGRQFSNSRSEMNVSTLELGDSALYLCASSLRTGATNTEAFFGQGTRLTVV.

The chain joins TRBV27 to TRBJ2-7; 9 nucleotides agree with TRBD2. The CDR3 contains 15 residues. The germline V gene has CDR1 MNHEY and CDR2 SMNVEV (reference sequence). The V gene end was trimmed by 5 bases and the J gene end by 3 bases; junction bases not matched to a gene: 8. This CDR3 reads CASSPKVTSGYEQYF. For the CDR3, the DNA is TGTGCCAGCAGTCCGAAGGTGACTAGCGGCTACGAGCAGTACTTC.

This chain uses TRBV11-1 with TRBJ1-1; TRBD1 might be the D (6 bases). Trimming took 2 bases from V and 8 from J, leaving 6 bases between them. The CDR3 sequence is 11 residues long. Germline V gene data show CDR1 as SGHAT and CDR2 as FQDESV (reference sequence). The CDR3 region is CASSLTGEAFF. As DNA, the CDR3 is TGTGCCAGCAGCTTAACAGGGGAAGCTTTCTTT.

The rearrangement uses TRBV2 and TRBJ2-7, with a tentative D call TRBD2 (5 bases). In germline, CDR1 is SNHLY, CDR2 FYNNEI. V dropped 5 bases and J dropped 3 bases, with 11 bases sitting between them. The CDR3 spans 13 residues. The CDR3 is CASSSDGVYEQYF. CDR3 sequence (DNA): TGTGCCAGCAGTTCGGACGGGGTCTACGAGCAGTACTTC.